This T cell receptor beta chain was obtained from a study of T cells expressing NK-cell markers. Turning to the study itself: Sorted CD3+CD56+NKG2C+, CD3+CD56+NKG2C- and CD3+CD56-NKG2C+ T cells provided the TCR beta repertoires. Overall study findings and caveats: Researchers report these clonotypes also headed the CD3+CD56-NKG2C+ fraction in a few donors. The study found dominant NKG2C+ clonotypes at 1.0-7.0% of CD8+ T cells in several donors. Questions lingered over whether expanded NKG2C+ T cell clones were HCMV-specific.

On this clonotype itself: Antigen specificity is unknown.

TCRdb re-called the 5' RACE reads and gives one entry per CDR3 protein, without DNA. This sample's table reports some 440,000 distinct CDR3 sequences. CDR3 length equals 13 residues. CDR1 and CDR2 from the germline V gene are DFQATT and SNEGSKA (reference sequence). Sequencing input: blood T cells: a sorted CD56 or NKG2C T cell subset, CD4+ or CD8+ T cells, or bulk PBMC T cells (not recorded which). This sequence was found in a woman aged 50 to 60 in good health. The gene calls are TRBV20-1 and TRBJ1-6; the TRBD1 assignment by TCRdb is unverifiable without DNA. Here the CDR3 reads CSGLGAQGSPLHF.